Listed below are T cell receptor beta chains from one sample, sequenced in a study of T cell repertoires in cytomegalovirus infection. Antigens for these TCRs are unknown. TCRdb fed the reads into MiXCR, producing one record per CDR3 protein. The sample includes under 150,000 distinct CDR3 sequences, 20% to 30% of them seen just once. The sample was PBMCs, sequenced either directly or after in vitro stimulation (not recorded which). These receptors came from a human donor in good health (CMV status not recorded). Some clones in this sample may be carry-over from other donors' samples. CDR3s include the opening cysteine and the closing phenylalanine or tryptophan. A D gene is named only where the DNA matches it firmly. The listing skips clone size in some rows; elsewhere it reads once, few, many or a size class.

len	d_gene	v_gene	j_gene	abundance	CDR3aa	CDR3nt
19	TRBD2	TRBV18	TRBJ2-1	few	CASSPAGTSAILPYNEQFF	TGTGCCAGCTCACCAGCCGGGACTAGCGCCATTCTCCCCTACAATGAGCAGTTCTTC
18	TRBD2	TRBV11-3	TRBJ2-2	many	CASSLTGPLAGFTGELFF	TGTGCCAGCAGCTTAACAGGCCCTCTAGCGGGATTCACCGGGGAGCTGTTTTTT
15	.	TRBV7-2	TRBJ2-3	.	CASSLEARARDTQYF	TGTGCCAGCAGCTTAGAAGCTCGGGCCCGAGATACGCAGTATTTT
15	.	TRBV11-2	TRBJ2-1	.	CASSLQVRSYNEQFF	TGTGCCAGCAGCTTACAGGTCAGGTCCTACAATGAGCAGTTCTTC
16	TRBD1	TRBV11-3	TRBJ2-1	many	CASSLVFQGVYNEQFF	TGTGCCAGCAGCTTAGTTTTCCAGGGGGTCTACAATGAGCAGTTCTTC
17	.	TRBV9	TRBJ2-3	.	CASSVGGLAGAPQTQYF	TGTGCCAGCAGCGTAGGAGGTTTGGCGGGGGCTCCCCAAACGCAGTATTTT
13	.	TRBV2	TRBJ1-6	few	CASSGDYNSPLHF	TGTGCCAGCAGCGGGGACTATAATTCACCCCTCCACTTT
14	.	TRBV29-1	TRBJ1-2	.	CSVEDRQFNYGYTF	TGCAGCGTTGAAGATCGGCAGTTTAACTATGGCTACACCTTC
14	TRBD1	TRBV7-2	TRBJ2-1	many	CASSQDRGQVEQFF	TGTGCCAGCAGCCAAGACAGGGGGCAGGTTGAGCAGTTCTTC
16	TRBD1	TRBV7-3	TRBJ2-1	.	CASSLTLTGDYNEQFF	TGTGCCAGCAGCTTAACCTTAACAGGGGATTACAATGAGCAGTTCTTC
17	.	TRBV2	TRBJ2-1	.	CASSEAVGGGSWDEQFF	TGTGCCAGCAGTGAAGCGGTGGGGGGCGGGAGCTGGGATGAGCAGTTCTTC
16	.	TRBV7-8	TRBJ1-2	many	CASSGTGVELNYGYTF	TGTGCCAGCAGCGGGACTGGGGTAGAACTTAACTATGGCTACACCTTC
17	.	TRBV12-3/TRBV12-4	TRBJ2-2	.	CASSFLRQGEVGGELFF	TGTGCCAGCAGTTTCCTCAGGCAGGGAGAAGTCGGCGGGGAGCTGTTTTTT
16	TRBD2	TRBV7-3	TRBJ2-1	many	CASSLTGTRVGNEQFF	TGTGCCAGCAGCTTAACGGGGACTAGGGTTGGCAATGAGCAGTTCTTC
18	TRBD2	TRBV7-2	TRBJ2-2	few	CASSRGLAGGPSTGELFF	TGTGCCAGCAGCCGGGGACTAGCGGGAGGGCCTAGCACCGGGGAGCTGTTTTTT
12	TRBD2	TRBV6-8	TRBJ2-1	few	CASSRAGTSIVF	TGTGCCAGCAGTCGGGCCGGGACTAGCATAGTCTTC
17	TRBD2	TRBV6-2/TRBV6-3	TRBJ2-5	many	CASRRNPGLEARETQYF	TGTGCCAGCAGGCGAAACCCGGGACTAGAGGCCAGGGAGACCCAGTACTTC
15	TRBD1	TRBV6-6	TRBJ1-2	.	CASTYYRGVDYGYTF	TGTGCCAGCACCTACTACAGGGGGGTCGACTATGGCTACACCTTC
15	.	TRBV4-2	TRBJ2-6	few	CASSQDFAGANVLTF	TGTGCCAGCAGCCAAGATTTTGCAGGGGCCAACGTCCTGACTTTC
17	TRBD2	TRBV7-2	TRBJ2-3	.	CASSLAAGGTSGGGQYF	TGTGCCAGCAGCCTAGCGGCCGGCGGGACTAGCGGCGGGGGGCAGTATTTT
16	.	TRBV7-9	TRBJ1-3	few	CASSLWRKRAGNTIYF	TGTGCCAGCAGCTTATGGAGGAAAAGGGCTGGAAACACCATATATTTT
17	TRBD2	TRBV4-3	TRBJ2-5	.	CASSQGRTSGLQETQYF	TGCGCCAGCAGCCAAGGCCGGACTAGCGGACTCCAAGAGACCCAGTACTTC
15	.	TRBV19	TRBJ2-1	few	CASSLWASSYNEQFF	TGTGCCAGTAGTTTATGGGCGAGCTCCTACAATGAGCAGTTCTTC
15	.	TRBV12-3/TRBV12-4	TRBJ1-5	.	CASSLLGRSNQPQHF	TGTGCCAGCAGTTTACTAGGGAGGAGCAATCAGCCCCAGCATTTT
13	.	TRBV10-3	TRBJ2-7	.	CAISENMRPEQYF	TGTGCCATCAGTGAGAACATGCGCCCGGAGCAGTACTTC
17	TRBD2	TRBV5-4	TRBJ2-3	.	CASSPALREGRTDTQYF	TGTGCCAGCAGCCCGGCCTTGCGGGAGGGCCGAACAGATACGCAGTATTTT
12	TRBD2	TRBV20-1	TRBJ2-7	.	CSVRLAGDEQYF	TGCAGTGTCCGACTAGCGGGAGACGAGCAGTACTTC
15	.	TRBV7-2	TRBJ2-2	.	CASSLNSGLGGELFF	TGTGCCAGCAGCTTAAACTCTGGTCTAGGCGGGGAGCTGTTTTTT
15	.	TRBV7-9	TRBJ2-6	many	CASSQTVSGANVLTF	TGTGCCAGCAGCCAGACAGTCTCTGGGGCCAACGTCCTGACTTTC
14	.	TRBV9	TRBJ2-2	.	CASSVAGRSGELFF	TGTGCCAGCAGCGTAGCAGGACGGTCCGGGGAGCTGTTTTTT
13	.	TRBV20-1	TRBJ2-3	few	CSARGGLEDTQYF	TGCAGTGCTAGAGGGGGACTCGAAGATACGCAGTATTTT